These 27 T cell receptor beta chains came from one sample sequenced in a study of patients and donors after allogeneic stem cell transplantation. TCRdb re-called the RT-PCR reads through MiXCR, storing one row per CDR3 protein. The table has approximately 430,000 distinct CDR3 sequences, around 16% seen once. What was sequenced was blood, either unsorted or a sorted T cell fraction (not recorded which). All receptors derive from a human donor who was either an allogeneic HSCT recipient or a stem cell or donor lymphocyte infusion donor (not recorded which). It is not recorded whose cells these are; they may come from a transplant donor.

This clonotype was picked up many times. The chain employs TRBV5-1 and TRBJ2-7; 7 nucleotides agree with TRBD1. Germline loops: CDR1 SGHRS, CDR2 YFSETQ. The CDR3 extends over 14 amino acids. V gave up 1 base and J gave up 7 bases; unmatched junction bases: 8. The CDR3 sequence is CASSLSVTGPEQYF. CDR3 sequence (DNA): TGCGCCAGCAGCTTGTCTGTGACAGGGCCTGAGCAGTACTTC.

The V gene is TRBV25-1, the J gene TRBJ1-1; 9 bases map to TRBD1. Germline values: CDR1 MGHDK, CDR2 SYGVNS. V shed 8 bases and J 2 bases; nucleotides not matched to a gene: 15. CDR3 length equals 17 residues. CDR3 nucleotide sequence: TGTGCCAGCGCCCCCTTGGGACAGGGAAGAACTAACACTGAAGCTTTCTTT. Its protein is CASAPLGQGRTNTEAFF.

The chain is built from TRBV20-1 and TRBJ2-7, with TRBD1 as a possible D gene (6 bases). The CDR3 loop spans 14 amino acids. Looked up from germline, CDR1 is DFQATT and CDR2 is SNEGSKA (reference sequence). Trimming stripped 4 bases from V and 2 bases from J, with 15 bases between. The CDR3 loop is CSANLGAGPYEQYF. CDR3 sequence (DNA): TGCAGTGCTAACTTGGGGGCGGGCCCCTACGAGCAGTACTTC.

The sample holds a few counts of this clonotype. The chain links TRBV11-2 to TRBJ1-2, with no clear D. CDR1 and CDR2 (germline): SGHAT, FQNNGV. The CDR3 sequence is 12 residues long. With 4 bases removed from V and 4 bases from J, the gap between germline ends came to 7 bases. CDR3 nucleotides: TGTGCCAGCAGCTCACAACGCTATGGCTACACCTTC. Amino acid sequence: CASSSQRYGYTF. Using reference TRBV11-2 and TRBJ1-2 for the parts outside the CDR3, the full variable domain is EAGVAQSPRYKIIEKRQSVAFWCNPISGHATLYWYQQILGQGPKLLIQFQNNGVVDDSQLPKDRFSAERLKGVDSTLKIQPAKLEDSAVYLCASSSQRYGYTFGSGTRLTVV.

This clonotype was seen only a few times. The gene calls are TRBV4-2 and TRBJ2-7, with 10 bases fitting TRBD1. Germline CDR1 is LGHNA and CDR2 is YNFKEQ. Trimming removed 5 bases from V and 5 bases from J; junction bases left unmatched: 9. CDR3 size: 15 residues. The CDR3 here is CASSDQTGGFHEQYF. CDR3 coding DNA: TGTGCCAGCAGCGATCAGACAGGGGGCTTCCACGAGCAGTACTTC.

V is TRBV9 and J is TRBJ2-1, with a possible D match to TRBD1 (5 bases). This CDR3 comprises 17 residues. V was pared by 0 bases and J by 5 bases, with 18 bases between. The germline gives CDR1 SGDLS, CDR2 YYNGEE. The CDR3 DNA reads as TGTGCCAGCAGCGTAGGCGGCAGGGCTAGAGGCAACAATGAGCAGTTCTTC. Translating it yields CASSVGGRARGNNEQFF.

This clonotype was seen many times. The chain links TRBV15 to TRBJ1-5; 7 bases align to TRBD1. CDR1 is LNHNV and CDR2 is YYDKDF in the germline V gene (reference sequence). Trimming took 3 bases from V and 3 from J; bases not matched to a gene: 8. This CDR3 has 16 residues. In nucleotides, the CDR3 is TGTGCCACCAGCAGGGGACCGGGACAGTACAATCAGCCCCAGCATTTT. Translated, it gives CATSRGPGQYNQPQHF.

The V call is TRBV19, the J call TRBJ2-7; no reliable D call. With 4 bases removed from V and 4 bases from J, the gap between germline ends came to 14 bases. This CDR3 comprises 14 residues. Germline CDR1 is LNHDA and CDR2 is SQIVND (reference sequence). CDR3 DNA sequence: TGTGCCAGTAGTAGAGCCGGCGGTCGGTACGAGCAGTACTTC. It specifies CASSRAGGRYEQYF.

This clonotype was observed a handful of times. J is TRBJ2-5 and V is TRBV18; weak D call: TRBD1 (6 bases). Trimming took 2 bases from V and 1 from J, leaving 11 bases between them. CDR3 length: 15 residues. Per germline, CDR1 KGHSH and CDR2 LQKENI. CDR3 protein: CASSPGTGFQETQYF. CDR3 in DNA: TGTGCCAGCTCACCAGGAACAGGGTTCCAAGAGACCCAGTACTTC.

There are many counts of this clonotype. The chain uses TRBV20-1 and TRBJ1-1; a possible D gene is TRBD1 (5 bases). Trimming removed 5 bases at V and 3 bases at J, with 16 bases between. This CDR3 contains 14 residues. Germline lookup yields CDR1 DFQATT and CDR2 SNEGSKA (reference sequence). In DNA form, the CDR3 reads TGCAGTGCTTGGGGCGGAGGATTTTACACTGAAGCTTTCTTT. Its protein is CSAWGGGFYTEAFF.

This clonotype was observed a few times. The chain uses TRBV5-1 and TRBJ2-1; 11 positions match TRBD2. This CDR3 contains 15 residues. V was clipped by 0 bases and J by 6 bases; unmatched bases: 2. Per the germline V gene, CDR1 is SGHRS and CDR2 is YFSETQ. The CDR3 region is CASSLVSGRANEQFF. The CDR3 region has the DNA TGCGCCAGCAGCTTGGTTAGCGGGAGGGCCAATGAGCAGTTCTTC.

This clonotype was counted between two and nine times. V gene TRBV7-9 combines with J gene TRBJ2-5, with D perhaps being TRBD1 or TRBD2 (5 bases each). This CDR3 contains 14 residues. Germline V gives CDR1 SEHNR, CDR2 FQNEAQ (reference sequence). V was trimmed by 5 bases and J by 4 bases, leaving 14 bases between them. The CDR3 DNA follows: TGTGCCAGCAGCCTAACTAGGGGAGCAGAGACCCAGTACTTC. It codes for CASSLTRGAETQYF.

This clonotype was found a few times. This chain links TRBV5-6 with TRBJ2-7; no definite D call. V shed 0 bases and J shed 3 bases, with 16 bases lying between them. There are 16 residues in the CDR3. Germline V lookup: CDR1 SGHDT, CDR2 YYEEEE. CDR3 residues: CASSLGRGVRIYEQYF. The CDR3 nucleotides are TGTGCCAGCAGCTTGGGTCGAGGAGTTCGAATCTACGAGCAGTACTTC. Combining the CDR3 with reference TRBV5-6 and TRBJ2-7 gives the whole variable domain DAGVTQSPTHLIKTRGQQVTLRCSPKSGHDTVSWYQQALGQGPQFIFQYYEEEERQRGNFPDRFSGHQFPNYSSELNVNALLLGDSALYLCASSLGRGVRIYEQYFGPGTRLTVT.

This clonotype appeared a few times. The chain has TRBV20-1 and TRBJ2-2; the match to TRBD1 covers 7 bases. The CDR3 runs to 14 residues. J gave up 6 bases and V 6 bases, and 10 bases lay outside the gene matches. Germline assignment: CDR1 DFQATT and CDR2 SNEGSKA (reference sequence). In DNA form, the CDR3 reads TGCAGTGCCCCAGCAGAGGGGGCAGCCGGGGAGCTGTTTTTT. Translation: CSAPAEGAAGELFF.

This clonotype has just a few counts. The V call is TRBV5-4, the J call TRBJ2-1; possibly TRBD2 for D (5 bases). The CDR3 is made up of 16 amino acids. The ends were cut back, 7 bases at V and 5 bases at J, with 22 bases in the middle. CDR1 SGHNT and CDR2 YYREEE come from the germline V gene (reference sequence). The chain's CDR3 is CASFDPGGPINNEQFF. The CDR3 DNA is TGTGCCAGCTTCGACCCGGGCGGGCCAATAAACAATGAGCAGTTCTTC.

The CDR3 DNA reads TGTGCCAGCAGTGCCTGGACAGGGGGCACGGGGAATCAGCCCCAGCATTTT. It translates to CASSAWTGGTGNQPQHF. V usage is TRBV27 and J usage is TRBJ1-5; TRBD1 matches 11 bases. CDR1 and CDR2 (germline): MNHEY, SMNVEV (reference sequence). The CDR3 spans 17 residues. Losses at the gene ends were 5 bases for V and 4 bases for J; bases not matched to a gene: 10.

This clonotype turned up a few times. The V gene is TRBV10-3, the J gene TRBJ2-1; D gene uncertain. The V end lost 3 bases, the J end lost 9 bases, and 6 bases lay between the germline ends. The germline V gene encodes CDR1 ENHRY and CDR2 SYGVKD. The CDR3 extends over 11 amino acids. The DNA of the CDR3 is TGTGCCATCAGTGAATTGGGTGAGCAGTTCTTC. It encodes CAISELGEQFF.

This clonotype has only a few counts. The chain is built from TRBV5-1 and TRBJ2-3; 7 bases map to TRBD2. After removal of 4 bases from V and 11 bases from J, the junction contained 10 bases not matched to a gene. The CDR3 has 13 amino acids. Germline lookup yields CDR1 SGHRS and CDR2 YFSETQ. The CDR3 sequence is CASSAARLARQYF. The CDR3 coding sequence is TGCGCCAGCAGCGCGGCCCGACTAGCACGGCAGTATTTT.

This sequence joins TRBV9 and TRBJ2-1; 7 bases are a match to TRBD1. Per germline, CDR1 SGDLS and CDR2 YYNGEE. This CDR3 contains 15 residues. The J segment lost 7 bases and the V segment lost 2 bases, leaving 9 bases of the junction unmatched. The CDR3 protein is CASSVWTGAENEQFF. The CDR3 bases are TGTGCCAGCAGCGTGTGGACAGGAGCGGAGAATGAGCAGTTCTTC.

The chain employs TRBV10-3 and TRBJ2-3; possible D gene TRBD1, 6 bases. V shed 2 bases and J shed 0 bases, with 12 bases lying between them. Germline CDR1 ENHRY, CDR2 SYGVKD. There are 16 residues in the CDR3. This CDR3 reads CAISEPTGFSTDTQYF. The CDR3 coding sequence is TGTGCCATCAGTGAGCCCACAGGGTTTAGCACAGATACGCAGTATTTT.

This chain joins TRBV5-1 and TRBJ2-4; D may be TRBD2 (6 bases). CDR1 and CDR2 from the germline V gene are SGHRS and YFSETQ. Trimming stripped 4 bases from V and 2 bases from J, with 13 bases between. There are 15 residues in the CDR3. The CDR3 protein is CASSGVGGPKNIQYF. CDR3 DNA: TGCGCCAGCAGCGGGGTTGGAGGGCCCAAAAACATTCAGTACTTC.

This clonotype appeared many times. The chain couples TRBV10-3 to TRBJ1-1; no firm D call. V lost 6 bases to trimming and J lost 4 bases, with 9 bases between them. The CDR3 is made up of 12 amino acids. CDR1 ENHRY and CDR2 SYGVKD come from the germline V gene. CDR3 amino acids: CAIRTGSTEAFF. The DNA of the CDR3 is TGTGCCATCAGAACGGGGAGCACTGAAGCTTTCTTT.

This clonotype was seen more than once but under ten times. J is TRBJ1-5 and V is TRBV6-5; D is unresolved. There are 14 residues in the CDR3. V lost 2 bases and J 6 bases, leaving 11 bases between the germline ends. Germline V lookup: CDR1 MNHEY, CDR2 SVGAGI. CDR3 DNA: TGTGCCAGCAGTTACCGGCCTTCTGGTCAGCCCCAGCATTTT. This codes for CASSYRPSGQPQHF.

A few counts support this clonotype. This chain uses TRBV5-1 with TRBJ2-5; 8 bases align to TRBD2. The CDR3 covers 16 residues. V trimming: 0 bases; J trimming: 1 base; junction bases outside the gene matches: 5. Germline V lookup: CDR1 SGHRS, CDR2 YFSETQ. Here the CDR3 DNA reads TGCGCCAGCAGCTTGGAGGGACTAGACCTCCAAGAGACCCAGTACTTC. This encodes CASSLEGLDLQETQYF.

The chain recombines TRBV5-1 with TRBJ2-3, with D hard to call. The CDR3 is made up of 18 amino acids. V dropped 0 bases and J dropped 0 bases, with 17 bases sitting between them. The germline gives CDR1 SGHRS, CDR2 YFSETQ. The CDR3 region has the DNA TGCGCCAGCAGCTTGGGATTTCAATGGCAGATAAGCACAGATACGCAGTATTTT. Residues: CASSLGFQWQISTDTQYF. The entire variable domain, with the rest obtained from reference TRBV5-1 and TRBJ2-3, is as follows: KAGVTQTPRYLIKTRGQQVTLSCSPISGHRSVSWYQQTPGQGLQFLFEYFSETQRNKGNFPGRFSGRQFSNSRSEMNVSTLELGDSALYLCASSLGFQWQISTDTQYFGPGTRLTVL.

This clonotype was detected a few times. The chain joins TRBV30 to TRBJ1-4, with D possibly matching TRBD1 (5 bases). Germline V gene lookup returns CDR1 GTSNPN and CDR2 SVGIG (reference sequence). The V gene lost 6 bases and the J gene lost 8 bases, with 22 bases spanning the gap. The CDR3 is 15 amino acids. The CDR3 loop reads CACPSTGGGKEKLFF. The CDR3 DNA sequence: TGTGCCTGCCCGTCAACGGGGGGGGGAAAAGAAAAACTGTTTTTT.

This rearrangement joins TRBV3-1 to TRBJ2-5, with D possibly matching TRBD2 (5 bases). The CDR3 is made up of 18 amino acids. Germline V lookup: CDR1 LGHDT, CDR2 YNNKEL (reference sequence). V was clipped by 4 bases and J by 4 bases, with 25 bases between them. CDR3 residues: CASSPLGIERRRTETQYF. CDR3 DNA: TGTGCCAGCAGCCCCCTAGGGATTGAGCGAAGGAGGACAGAGACCCAGTACTTC.